The rows below give T cell receptor beta chains drawn from one sample of a study of blood T cell repertoires in COVID-19. Assay: immunoSEQ multiplex PCR; the TCRdb copy retains only in-frame clones and omits some. Of about 100,000 clones listed, less than 80% were seen once; the top ten hold less than 25%. Source material: peripheral blood. Receptors originate from a man aged 70-80 years with active or convalescent COVID-19. Each CDR3 is given with its conserved first and last residue. A D gene is named only where the DNA matches it firmly. Only part of the rows carry a size: once, few, many, or a class if the clone is expanded.

abundance: few; j_gene: TRBJ1-2; v_gene: TRBV29-1; d_gene: TRBD1; CDR3nt: TGCAGCGTTTGGGGGGACAGGGGCCTTACCTATGGCTACACCTTC; CDR3aa: CSVWGDRGLTYGYTF
abundance: few; j_gene: TRBJ1-3; v_gene: TRBV10-2; d_gene: -; CDR3nt: TGCGCCACTAGGGAGGGGCCGGGAAACACCATATATTTT; CDR3aa: CATREGPGNTIYF
abundance: -; j_gene: TRBJ1-2; v_gene: TRBV2; d_gene: -; CDR3nt: TGTGCCAGCAGGACAGACGCCAACTATGGCTACACCTTC; CDR3aa: CASRTDANYGYTF
abundance: -; j_gene: TRBJ1-1; v_gene: TRBV19; d_gene: TRBD1; CDR3nt: TGTGCCAGTAGTATCCTGACAGGGGGGAACACTGAAGCTTTCTTT; CDR3aa: CASSILTGGNTEAFF
abundance: -; j_gene: TRBJ2-2; v_gene: TRBV5-4; d_gene: TRBD1; CDR3nt: TGTGCCAGCAGCCAACAACAGGGGGTGGGCACCGGGGAGCTGTTTTTT; CDR3aa: CASSQQQGVGTGELFF
abundance: -; j_gene: TRBJ2-5; v_gene: TRBV30; d_gene: -; CDR3nt: TGTGCCTGGAGTTCTGACTCACGGGCCCAGTACTTC; CDR3aa: CAWSSDSRAQYF
abundance: once; j_gene: TRBJ2-6; v_gene: TRBV19; d_gene: -; CDR3nt: TGTGCCAGTACAGGGTACCACTCTGGGGCCAACGTCCTGACTTTC; CDR3aa: CASTGYHSGANVLTF
abundance: -; j_gene: TRBJ1-2; v_gene: TRBV14; d_gene: TRBD1; CDR3nt: TGTGCCAGCAGCCAAGAGGACAGGGGCTATGGCTACACCTTC; CDR3aa: CASSQEDRGYGYTF
abundance: -; j_gene: TRBJ1-5; v_gene: TRBV28; d_gene: -; CDR3nt: TGTGCCAGCAGTTTAATCCGCGGTCAGCCCCAGCATTTT; CDR3aa: CASSLIRGQPQHF
abundance: once; j_gene: TRBJ2-1; v_gene: TRBV19; d_gene: -; CDR3nt: TGTGCCAGTAGTATAATAGCAGCGGTCTCCTACAATGAGCAGTTCTTC; CDR3aa: CASSIIAAVSYNEQFF
abundance: once; j_gene: TRBJ2-7; v_gene: TRBV11-1; d_gene: TRBD2; CDR3nt: TGTGCCAGCAGCTTAGCAGGGGCTAGCGGGAGACGCGAGCAGTACTTC; CDR3aa: CASSLAGASGRREQYF
abundance: -; j_gene: TRBJ1-2; v_gene: TRBV27; d_gene: TRBD1; CDR3nt: TGTGCCAGCACCCCTGCCGGGACAGGGAATGGCTACACCTTC; CDR3aa: CASTPAGTGNGYTF
abundance: -; j_gene: TRBJ2-2; v_gene: TRBV7-9; d_gene: TRBD1; CDR3nt: TGTGCCAGCAGCTTAGGGGACAGGAACACCGGGGAGCTGTTTTTT; CDR3aa: CASSLGDRNTGELFF
abundance: -; j_gene: TRBJ1-1; v_gene: TRBV18; d_gene: -; CDR3nt: TGTGCCAGCTCTCGGCTGGCTGGGGGGTACACTGAAGCTTTCTTT; CDR3aa: CASSRLAGGYTEAFF
abundance: -; j_gene: TRBJ2-7; v_gene: TRBV13; d_gene: TRBD2; CDR3nt: TGTGCCAGCACCCCGAAAGGAGCGGGAAACTACGAGCAGTACTTC; CDR3aa: CASTPKGAGNYEQYF
abundance: -; j_gene: TRBJ1-1; v_gene: TRBV18; d_gene: -; CDR3nt: TGTGCCAGCTCACCACAGGGGGACACTGAAGCTTTCTTT; CDR3aa: CASSPQGDTEAFF
abundance: -; j_gene: TRBJ2-7; v_gene: TRBV18; d_gene: -; CDR3nt: TGTGCCAGCTCACCTATACAGAGCTCCTACGAGCAGTACTTC; CDR3aa: CASSPIQSSYEQYF
abundance: once; j_gene: TRBJ1-1; v_gene: TRBV5-4; d_gene: -; CDR3nt: TGTGCCAGCAGCTTATCGGGGTCTGCTGAAGCTTTCTTT; CDR3aa: CASSLSGSAEAFF
abundance: -; j_gene: TRBJ1-1; v_gene: TRBV15; d_gene: -; CDR3nt: TGTGCCACCAGCGCCAGGGCACAGGGCACTGAAGCTTTCTTT; CDR3aa: CATSARAQGTEAFF
abundance: -; j_gene: TRBJ2-5; v_gene: TRBV5-1; d_gene: -; CDR3nt: TGCGCCAGCAGCCCTGGAACGGGATACCAAGAGACCCAGTACTTC; CDR3aa: CASSPGTGYQETQYF
abundance: -; j_gene: TRBJ2-3; v_gene: TRBV24-1; d_gene: TRBD2; CDR3nt: TGTGCCACCAGGGGAACTAGCGGGGGGGCGCAGTATTTT; CDR3aa: CATRGTSGGAQYF
abundance: -; j_gene: TRBJ2-6; v_gene: TRBV5-8; d_gene: -; CDR3nt: TGTGCCAGCAGCACGAGGCGGTATGGGGCCAACGTCCTGACTTTC; CDR3aa: CASSTRRYGANVLTF
abundance: -; j_gene: TRBJ2-3; v_gene: TRBV3-1/TRBV3-2; d_gene: -; CDR3nt: TGTGCCAGCAGCCTCGGACTCGAGGCCACAGATACGCAGTATTTT; CDR3aa: CASSLGLEATDTQYF
abundance: -; j_gene: TRBJ2-3; v_gene: TRBV10-3; d_gene: -; CDR3nt: TGTGCCATCAGTGACCGTACAGATACGCAGTATTTT; CDR3aa: CAISDRTDTQYF
abundance: -; j_gene: TRBJ2-3; v_gene: TRBV19; d_gene: -; CDR3nt: TGTGCCAGTAGAGACACAGGTGCAGATACGCAGTATTTT; CDR3aa: CASRDTGADTQYF
abundance: -; j_gene: TRBJ1-1; v_gene: TRBV12-3/TRBV12-4; d_gene: -; CDR3nt: TGTGCCAGCAGTTACCCTCGGGGAGTGGCTTTCTTT; CDR3aa: CASSYPRGVAFF
abundance: -; j_gene: TRBJ1-6; v_gene: TRBV9; d_gene: -; CDR3nt: TGTGCCAGCAGATCGGGAGGGGCAAATCAAATCTATAATTCACCCCTCCACTTT; CDR3aa: CASRSGGANQIYNSPLHF